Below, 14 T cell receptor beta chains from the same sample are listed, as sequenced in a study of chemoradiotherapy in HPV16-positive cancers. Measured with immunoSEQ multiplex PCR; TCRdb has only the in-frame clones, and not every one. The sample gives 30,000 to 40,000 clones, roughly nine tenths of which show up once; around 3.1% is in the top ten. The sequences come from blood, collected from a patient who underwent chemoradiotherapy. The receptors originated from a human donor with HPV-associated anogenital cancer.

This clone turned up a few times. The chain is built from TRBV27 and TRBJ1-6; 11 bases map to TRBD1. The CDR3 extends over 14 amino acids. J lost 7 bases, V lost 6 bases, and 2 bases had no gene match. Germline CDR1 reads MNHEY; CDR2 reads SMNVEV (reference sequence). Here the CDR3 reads CASRGQGGNSPLHF. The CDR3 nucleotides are TGTGCCAGCAGGGGACAGGGGGGAAATTCACCCCTCCACTTT.

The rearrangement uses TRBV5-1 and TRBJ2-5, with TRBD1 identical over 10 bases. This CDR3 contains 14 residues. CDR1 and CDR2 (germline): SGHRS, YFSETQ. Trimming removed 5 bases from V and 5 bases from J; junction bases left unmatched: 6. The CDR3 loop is CASRLDRGRETQYF. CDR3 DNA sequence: TGCGCCAGCAGACTCGACAGGGGGCGCGAGACCCAGTACTTC.

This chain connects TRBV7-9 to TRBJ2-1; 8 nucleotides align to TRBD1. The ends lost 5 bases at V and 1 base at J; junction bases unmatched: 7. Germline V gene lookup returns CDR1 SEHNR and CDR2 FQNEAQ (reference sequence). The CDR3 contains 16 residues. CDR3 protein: CASSTRQGSSYNEQFF. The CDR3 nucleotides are TGTGCCAGCAGCACCCGACAGGGGTCGTCCTACAATGAGCAGTTCTTC. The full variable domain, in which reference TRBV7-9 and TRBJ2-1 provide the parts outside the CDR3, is DTGVSQNPRHKITKRGQNVTFRCDPISEHNRLYWYRQTLGQGPEFLTYFQNEAQLEKSRLLSDRFSAERPKGSFSTLEIQRTEQGDSAMYLCASSTRQGSSYNEQFFGPGTRLTVL.

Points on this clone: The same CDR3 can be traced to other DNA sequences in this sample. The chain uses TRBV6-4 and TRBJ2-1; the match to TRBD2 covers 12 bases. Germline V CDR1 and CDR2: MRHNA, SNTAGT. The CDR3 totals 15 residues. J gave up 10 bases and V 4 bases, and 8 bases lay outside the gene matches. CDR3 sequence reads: CASSVTSGGHGEQFF. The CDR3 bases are TGTGCCAGCAGTGTAACTAGCGGGGGGCACGGGGAGCAGTTCTTC.

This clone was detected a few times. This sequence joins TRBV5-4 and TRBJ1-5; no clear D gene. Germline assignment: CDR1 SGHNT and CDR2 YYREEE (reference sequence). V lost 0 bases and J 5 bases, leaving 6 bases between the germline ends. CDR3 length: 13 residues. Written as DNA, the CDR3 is TGTGCCAGCAGCTTGGGTTCGGATCAGCCCCAGCATTTT. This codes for CASSLGSDQPQHF.

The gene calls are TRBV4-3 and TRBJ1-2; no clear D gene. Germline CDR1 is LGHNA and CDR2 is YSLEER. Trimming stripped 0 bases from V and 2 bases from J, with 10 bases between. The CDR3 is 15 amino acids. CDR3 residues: CASSQESGRNYGYTF. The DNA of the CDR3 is TGCGCCAGCAGCCAAGAATCAGGACGGAACTATGGCTACACCTTC.

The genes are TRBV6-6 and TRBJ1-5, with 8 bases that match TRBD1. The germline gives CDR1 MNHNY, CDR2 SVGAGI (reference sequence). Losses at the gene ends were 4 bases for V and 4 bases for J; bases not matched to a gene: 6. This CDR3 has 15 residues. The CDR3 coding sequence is TGTGCCAGCAGTTTCCGACAGGGGAGGAATCAGCCCCAGCATTTT. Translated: CASSFRQGRNQPQHF.

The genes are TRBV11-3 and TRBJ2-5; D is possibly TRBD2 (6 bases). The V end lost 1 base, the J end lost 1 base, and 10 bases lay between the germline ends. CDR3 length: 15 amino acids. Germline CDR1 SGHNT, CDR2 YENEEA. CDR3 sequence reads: CASSLGSRGQETQYF. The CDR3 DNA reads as TGTGCCAGCAGCTTAGGATCGCGGGGCCAAGAGACCCAGTACTTC. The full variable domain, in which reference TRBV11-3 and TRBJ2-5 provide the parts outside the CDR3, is EAGVVQSPRYKIIEKKQPVAFWCNPISGHNTLYWYLQNLGQGPELLIRYENEEAVDDSQLPKDRFSAERLKGVDSTLKIQPAELGDSAVYLCASSLGSRGQETQYFGPGTRLLVL.

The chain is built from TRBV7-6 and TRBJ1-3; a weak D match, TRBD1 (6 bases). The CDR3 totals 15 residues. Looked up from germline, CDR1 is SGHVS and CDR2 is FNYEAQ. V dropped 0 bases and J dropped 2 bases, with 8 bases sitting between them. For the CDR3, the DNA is TGTGCCAGCAGCTTAGCACAGGGTGCTGGAAACACCATATATTTT. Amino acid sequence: CASSLAQGAGNTIYF.

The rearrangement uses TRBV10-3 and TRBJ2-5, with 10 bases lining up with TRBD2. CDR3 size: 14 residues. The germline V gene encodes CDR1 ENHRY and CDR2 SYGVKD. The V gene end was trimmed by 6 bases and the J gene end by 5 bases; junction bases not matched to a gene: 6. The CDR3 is CAIRSGREGETQYF. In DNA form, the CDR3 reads TGTGCCATCAGAAGCGGGAGGGAGGGGGAGACCCAGTACTTC.

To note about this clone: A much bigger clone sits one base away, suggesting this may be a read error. CDR3 sequence (DNA): TGTGCCAGCAGTTACTCGGGACAGATTAATGAAAAACTGTTTTTT. This sequence encodes CASSYSGQINEKLFF. The rearrangement uses TRBV6-9 and TRBJ1-4; 7 positions agree with TRBD1. Germline trimming cut 3 bases from V and 4 bases from J; bases unmatched to any gene: 5. The germline V gene encodes CDR1 MNHGY and CDR2 SVAAGI. This CDR3 is built from 15 residues.

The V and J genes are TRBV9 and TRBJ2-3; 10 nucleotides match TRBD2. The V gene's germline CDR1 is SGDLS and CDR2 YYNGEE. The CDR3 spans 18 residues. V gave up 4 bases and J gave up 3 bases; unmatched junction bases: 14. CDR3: CASSPRTLLAGATDTQYF. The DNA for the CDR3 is TGTGCCAGCAGCCCCAGGACCCTTCTAGCGGGGGCTACAGATACGCAGTATTTT.

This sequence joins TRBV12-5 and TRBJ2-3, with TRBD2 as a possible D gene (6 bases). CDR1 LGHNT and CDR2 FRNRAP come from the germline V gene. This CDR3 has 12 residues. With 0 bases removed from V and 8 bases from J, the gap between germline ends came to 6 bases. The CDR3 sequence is CASGLVRGTQYF. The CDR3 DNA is TGTGCTAGTGGTTTGGTGCGGGGTACGCAGTATTTT.

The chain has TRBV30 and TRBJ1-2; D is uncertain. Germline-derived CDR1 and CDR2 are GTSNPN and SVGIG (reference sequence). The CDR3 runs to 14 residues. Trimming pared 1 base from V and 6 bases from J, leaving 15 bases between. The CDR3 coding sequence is TGTGCCTGGAGTGGGTCTGGGCCGCCCAATGGCTACACCTTC. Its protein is CAWSGSGPPNGYTF.